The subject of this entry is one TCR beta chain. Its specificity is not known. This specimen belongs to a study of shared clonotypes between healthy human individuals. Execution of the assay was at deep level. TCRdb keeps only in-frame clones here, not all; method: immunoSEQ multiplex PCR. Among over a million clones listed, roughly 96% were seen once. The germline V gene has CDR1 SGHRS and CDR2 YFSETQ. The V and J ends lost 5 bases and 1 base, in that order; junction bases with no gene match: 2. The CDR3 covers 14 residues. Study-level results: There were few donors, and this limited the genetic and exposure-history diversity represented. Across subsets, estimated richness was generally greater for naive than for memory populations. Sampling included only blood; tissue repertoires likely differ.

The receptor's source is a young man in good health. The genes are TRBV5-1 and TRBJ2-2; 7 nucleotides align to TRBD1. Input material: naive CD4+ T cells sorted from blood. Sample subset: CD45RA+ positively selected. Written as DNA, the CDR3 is TGCGCCAGCAGAGGACAGGAGAACACCGGGGAGCTGTTTTTT. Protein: CASRGQENTGELFF.